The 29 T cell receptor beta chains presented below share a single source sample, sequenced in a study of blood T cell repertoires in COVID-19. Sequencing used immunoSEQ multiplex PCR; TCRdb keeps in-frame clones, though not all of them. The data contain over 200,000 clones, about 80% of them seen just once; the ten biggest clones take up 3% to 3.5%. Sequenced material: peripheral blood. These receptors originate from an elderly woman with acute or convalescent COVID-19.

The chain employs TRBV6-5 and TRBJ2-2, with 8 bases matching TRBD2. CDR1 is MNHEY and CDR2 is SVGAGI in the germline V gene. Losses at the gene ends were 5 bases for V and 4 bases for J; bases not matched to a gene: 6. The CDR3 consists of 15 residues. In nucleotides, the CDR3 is TGTGCCAGCAGTCTGAACGGGGGGGGCACCGGGGAGCTGTTTTTT. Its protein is CASSLNGGGTGELFF.

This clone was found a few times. CDR3 sequence (DNA): TGTGCCAGCAAAGCGGGAATTTCGAGAGATACGCAGTATTTT. This encodes CASKAGISRDTQYF. This chain links TRBV19 with TRBJ2-3; 7 bases map to TRBD2. Unmatched junction bases numbered 11, after V lost 9 bases and J lost 5 bases. The CDR3 has 14 residues. The V gene's germline CDR1 is LNHDA and CDR2 SQIVND (reference sequence).

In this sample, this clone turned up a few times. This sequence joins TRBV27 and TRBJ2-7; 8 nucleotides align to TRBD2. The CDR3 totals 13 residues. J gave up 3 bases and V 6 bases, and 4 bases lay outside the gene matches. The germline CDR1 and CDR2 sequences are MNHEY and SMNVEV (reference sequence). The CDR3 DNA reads TGTGCCAGCAGGTTACGGGGGGGCTACGAGCAGTACTTC. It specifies CASRLRGGYEQYF.

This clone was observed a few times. The CDR3: CASSPQGAANEKLFF. The CDR3 bases are TGTGCCAGTAGCCCACAGGGGGCTGCTAATGAAAAACTGTTTTTT. V and J are TRBV19 and TRBJ1-4; 9 bases are shared with TRBD1. The CDR3 loop spans 15 amino acids. J lost 3 bases, V lost 6 bases, and 5 bases had no gene match. Germline CDR1 reads LNHDA; CDR2 reads SQIVND (reference sequence).

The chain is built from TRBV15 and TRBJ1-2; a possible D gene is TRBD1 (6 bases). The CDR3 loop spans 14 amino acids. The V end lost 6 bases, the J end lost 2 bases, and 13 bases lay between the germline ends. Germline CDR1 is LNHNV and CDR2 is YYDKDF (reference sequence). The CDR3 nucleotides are TGTGCCACCAGTTCTCAAACAGGGAACTATGGCTACACCTTC. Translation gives CATSSQTGNYGYTF.

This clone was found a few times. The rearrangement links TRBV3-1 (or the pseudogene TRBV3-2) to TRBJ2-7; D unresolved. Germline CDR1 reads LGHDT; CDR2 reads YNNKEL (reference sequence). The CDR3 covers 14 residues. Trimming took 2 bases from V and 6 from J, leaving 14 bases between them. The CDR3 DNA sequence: TGTGCCAGCAGCCAAATCGCCAACTCTGGCGAGCAGTACTTC. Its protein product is CASSQIANSGEQYF.

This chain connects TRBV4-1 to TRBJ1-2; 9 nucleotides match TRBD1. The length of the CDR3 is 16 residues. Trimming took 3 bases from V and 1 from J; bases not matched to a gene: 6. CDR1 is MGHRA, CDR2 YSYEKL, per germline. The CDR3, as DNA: TGCGCCAGCAGCCAGGGACAGGGAATGAATAACTATGGCTACACCTTC. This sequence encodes CASSQGQGMNNYGYTF.

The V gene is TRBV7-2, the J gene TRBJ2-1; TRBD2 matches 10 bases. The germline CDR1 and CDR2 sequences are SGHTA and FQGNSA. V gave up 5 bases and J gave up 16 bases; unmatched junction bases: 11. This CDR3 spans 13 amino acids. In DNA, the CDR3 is TGTGCCAGCAGCCAAAGGACTAGCGGTGAGAGTTTCTTC. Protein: CASSQRTSGESFF.

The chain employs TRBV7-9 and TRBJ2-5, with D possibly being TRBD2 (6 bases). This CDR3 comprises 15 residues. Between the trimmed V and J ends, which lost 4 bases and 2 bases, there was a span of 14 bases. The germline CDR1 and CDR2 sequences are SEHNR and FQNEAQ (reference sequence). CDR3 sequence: CASSSRGWQQETQYF. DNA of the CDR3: TGTGCCAGCAGCTCCCGGGGGTGGCAGCAAGAGACCCAGTACTTC.

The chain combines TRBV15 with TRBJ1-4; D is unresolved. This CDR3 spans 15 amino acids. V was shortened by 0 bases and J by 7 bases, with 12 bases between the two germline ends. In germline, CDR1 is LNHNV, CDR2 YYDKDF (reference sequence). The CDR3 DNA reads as TGTGCCACCAGCAGAGACAACCTATCGGGTGAAAAACTGTTTTTT. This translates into CATSRDNLSGEKLFF. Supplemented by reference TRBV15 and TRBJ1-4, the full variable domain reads DAMVIQNPRYQVTQFGKPVTLSCSQTLNHNVMYWYQQKSSQAPKLLFHYYDKDFNNEADTPDNFQSRRPNTSFCFLDIRSPGLGDTAMYLCATSRDNLSGEKLFFGSGTQLSVL.

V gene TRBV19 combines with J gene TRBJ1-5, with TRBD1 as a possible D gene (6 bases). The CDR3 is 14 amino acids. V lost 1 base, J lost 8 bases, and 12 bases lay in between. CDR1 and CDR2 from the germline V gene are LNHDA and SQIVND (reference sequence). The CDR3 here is CASSIVGQGKPQHF. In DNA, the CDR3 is TGTGCCAGTAGTATAGTAGGTCAGGGGAAGCCCCAGCATTTT.

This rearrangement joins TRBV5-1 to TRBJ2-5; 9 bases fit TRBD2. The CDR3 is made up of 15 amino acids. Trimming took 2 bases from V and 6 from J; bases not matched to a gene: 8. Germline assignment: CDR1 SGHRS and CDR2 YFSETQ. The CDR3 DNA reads TGCGCCAGCAGCTTCGGGGTAGCGGGGGAGCAGACCCAGTACTTC. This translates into CASSFGVAGEQTQYF.

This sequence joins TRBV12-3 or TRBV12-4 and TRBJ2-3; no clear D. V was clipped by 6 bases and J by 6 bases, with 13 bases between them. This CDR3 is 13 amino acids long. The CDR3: CASSPTVVDTQYF. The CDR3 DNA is TGTGCCAGCAGCCCCACGGTTGTCGATACGCAGTATTTT.

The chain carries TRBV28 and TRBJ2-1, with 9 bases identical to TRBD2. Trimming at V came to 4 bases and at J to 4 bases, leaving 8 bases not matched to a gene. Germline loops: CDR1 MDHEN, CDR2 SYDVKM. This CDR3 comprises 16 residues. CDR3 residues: CASSSSGTSSYNEQFF. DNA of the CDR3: TGTGCCAGCAGTTCCTCCGGGACTAGCAGTTACAATGAGCAGTTCTTC.

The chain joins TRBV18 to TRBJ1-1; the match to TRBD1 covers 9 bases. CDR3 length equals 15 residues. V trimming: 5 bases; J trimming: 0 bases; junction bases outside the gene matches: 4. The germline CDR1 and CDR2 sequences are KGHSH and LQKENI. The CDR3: CASSTQGALNTEAFF. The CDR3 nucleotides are TGTGCCAGCTCAACACAGGGGGCGCTGAACACTGAAGCTTTCTTT.

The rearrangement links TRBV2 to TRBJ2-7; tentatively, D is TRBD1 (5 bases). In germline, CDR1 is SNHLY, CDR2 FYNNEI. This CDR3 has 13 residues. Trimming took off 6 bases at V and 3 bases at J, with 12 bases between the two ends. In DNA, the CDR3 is TGTGCCAGCAGAACGGACATTTTCTACGAGCAGTACTTC. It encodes CASRTDIFYEQYF.

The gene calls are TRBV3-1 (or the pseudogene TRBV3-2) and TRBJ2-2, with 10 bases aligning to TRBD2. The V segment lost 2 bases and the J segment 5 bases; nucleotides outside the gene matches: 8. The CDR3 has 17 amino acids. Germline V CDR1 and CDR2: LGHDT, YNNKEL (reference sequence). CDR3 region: CASSQLGLAGVTGELFF. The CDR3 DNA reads TGTGCCAGCAGCCAACTAGGGCTAGCGGGAGTTACCGGGGAGCTGTTTTTT.

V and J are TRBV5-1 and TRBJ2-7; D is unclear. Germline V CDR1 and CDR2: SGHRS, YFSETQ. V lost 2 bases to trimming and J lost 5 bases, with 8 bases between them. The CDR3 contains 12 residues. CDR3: CASSLPSNEQYF. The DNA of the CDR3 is TGCGCCAGCAGCTTACCTAGTAACGAGCAGTACTTC.

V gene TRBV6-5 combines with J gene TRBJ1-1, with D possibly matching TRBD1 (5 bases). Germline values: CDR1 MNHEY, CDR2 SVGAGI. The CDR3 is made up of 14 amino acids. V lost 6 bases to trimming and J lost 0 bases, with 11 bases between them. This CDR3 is CASSLAGLNTEAFF. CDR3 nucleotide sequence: TGTGCCAGCAGCCTCGCAGGGCTGAACACTGAAGCTTTCTTT.

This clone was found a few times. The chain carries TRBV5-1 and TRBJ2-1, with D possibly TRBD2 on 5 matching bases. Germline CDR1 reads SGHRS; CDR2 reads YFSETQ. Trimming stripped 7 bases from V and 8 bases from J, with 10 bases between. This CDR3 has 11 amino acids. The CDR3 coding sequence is TGCGCCAGCGGGGAGCACGATGAGCAGTTCTTC. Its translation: CASGEHDEQFF.

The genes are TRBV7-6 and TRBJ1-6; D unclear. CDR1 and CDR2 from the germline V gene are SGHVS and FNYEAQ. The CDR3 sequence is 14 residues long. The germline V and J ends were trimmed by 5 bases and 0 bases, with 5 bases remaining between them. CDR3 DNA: TGTGCCAGCAGCCTGAGCTCCTATAATTCACCCCTCCACTTT. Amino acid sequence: CASSLSSYNSPLHF.

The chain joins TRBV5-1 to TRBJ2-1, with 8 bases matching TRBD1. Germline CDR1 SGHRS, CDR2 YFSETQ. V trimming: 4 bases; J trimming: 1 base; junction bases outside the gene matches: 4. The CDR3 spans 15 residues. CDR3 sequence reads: CASSETGGSYNEQFF. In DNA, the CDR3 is TGCGCCAGCAGCGAAACAGGGGGGTCCTACAATGAGCAGTTCTTC. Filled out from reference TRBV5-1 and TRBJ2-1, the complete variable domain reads KAGVTQTPRYLIKTRGQQVTLSCSPISGHRSVSWYQQTPGQGLQFLFEYFSETQRNKGNFPGRFSGRQFSNSRSEMNVSTLELGDSALYLCASSETGGSYNEQFFGPGTRLTVL.

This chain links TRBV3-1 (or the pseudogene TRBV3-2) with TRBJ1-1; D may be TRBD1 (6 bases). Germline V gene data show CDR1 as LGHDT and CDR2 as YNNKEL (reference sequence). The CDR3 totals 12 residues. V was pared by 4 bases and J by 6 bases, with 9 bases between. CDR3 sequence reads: CASSRAGAEAFF. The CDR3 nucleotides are TGTGCCAGCAGCCGCGCAGGGGCTGAAGCTTTCTTT.

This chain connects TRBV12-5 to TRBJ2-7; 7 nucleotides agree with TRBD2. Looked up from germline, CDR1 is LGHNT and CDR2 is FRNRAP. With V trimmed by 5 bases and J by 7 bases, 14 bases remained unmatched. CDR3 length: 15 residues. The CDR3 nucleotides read TGTGCTAGTGGTCTAGGCGGGAGCGTCTTAAGGGAGCAGTACTTC. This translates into CASGLGGSVLREQYF.

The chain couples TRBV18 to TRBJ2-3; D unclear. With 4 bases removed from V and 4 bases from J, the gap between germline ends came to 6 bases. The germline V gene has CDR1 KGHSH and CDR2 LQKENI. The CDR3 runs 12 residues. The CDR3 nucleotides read TGTGCCAGCTCACTCAATTCAGATACGCAGTATTTT. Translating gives CASSLNSDTQYF. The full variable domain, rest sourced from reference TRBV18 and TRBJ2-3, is NAGVMQNPRHLVRRRGQEARLRCSPMKGHSHVYWYRQLPEEGLKFMVYLQKENIIDESGMPKERFSAEFPKEGPSILRIQQVVRGDSAAYFCASSLNSDTQYFGPGTRLTVL.

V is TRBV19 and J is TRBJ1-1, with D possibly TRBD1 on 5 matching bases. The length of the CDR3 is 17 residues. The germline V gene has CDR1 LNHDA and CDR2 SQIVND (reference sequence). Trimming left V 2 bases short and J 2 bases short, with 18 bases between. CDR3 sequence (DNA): TGTGCCAGTAGTATATCAGCAGGGTTAGTTGGAAACACTGAAGCTTTCTTT. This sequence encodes CASSISAGLVGNTEAFF.

CDR3 amino acids: CASSDGGTQYF. DNA for the CDR3: TGCGCCAGCAGTGATGGGGGGACGCAGTATTTT. J is TRBJ2-3 and V is TRBV10-1, with a weak D call TRBD2 (6 bases). Trimming shortened V by 3 bases and J by 9 bases, and 7 bases separated the two germline ends. The CDR3 sequence is 11 residues long. Germline CDR1 WNHNN, CDR2 SYGVQD (reference sequence).

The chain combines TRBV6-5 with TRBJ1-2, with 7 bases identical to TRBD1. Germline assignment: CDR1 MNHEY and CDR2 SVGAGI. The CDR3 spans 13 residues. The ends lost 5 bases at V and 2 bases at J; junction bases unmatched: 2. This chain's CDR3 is CASSRDRNYGYTF. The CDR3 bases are TGTGCCAGCAGTCGGGACAGAAACTATGGCTACACCTTC.

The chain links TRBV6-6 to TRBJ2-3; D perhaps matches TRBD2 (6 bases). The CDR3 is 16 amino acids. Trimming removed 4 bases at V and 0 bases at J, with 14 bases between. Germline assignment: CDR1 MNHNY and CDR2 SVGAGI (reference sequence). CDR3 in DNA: TGTGCCAGCAGTTCTCGCGGGGTGGCTAGCACAGATACGCAGTATTTT. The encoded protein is CASSSRGVASTDTQYF.